This T cell receptor (beta chain) is from a study of CD8+CD57+ T cells in acquired aplastic anemia. Whole-study results and caveats: Simpson's diversity of CD8+ cells was not significantly different in patients compared with controls.

Flow cytometry had shown expanded CD8+CD57+ cells in the patients chosen for sequencing. The trim removed 5 bases at V and 4 bases at J, leaving 11 bases unmatched. The CDR3 extends over 16 amino acids. CDR1 is SEHNR, CDR2 FQNEAQ, per germline (reference sequence). The template for TCR beta VDJ and CDR3 sequence profiling was genomic DNA. TCRdb used MiXCR to reprocess the reads, holding one entry per CDR3 protein. Seen here are 160,000 or so distinct CDR3 sequences, 40% to 50% observed once, and the top ten hold more than 30%. This clonotype has at least ten counts. What it recognizes is unknown. This TCR was recovered from a human donor with aplastic anemia. The source material was sorted CD4+, CD8+, or CD8+CD57+ T cells (not recorded which) from PBMCs. V usage is TRBV7-9 and J usage is TRBJ2-7, with TRBD2 identical over 10 bases. The CDR3: CASSTSTGTSVYEQYF. The CDR3 DNA reads TGTGCCAGCAGCACCTCGACCGGGACTAGCGTTTACGAGCAGTACTTC. The entire variable domain, with the rest obtained from reference TRBV7-9 and TRBJ2-7, is as follows: DTGVSQNPRHKITKRGQNVTFRCDPISEHNRLYWYRQTLGQGPEFLTYFQNEAQLEKSRLLSDRFSAERPKGSFSTLEIQRTEQGDSAMYLCASSTSTGTSVYEQYFGPGTRLTVT.